This note documents a single TCR beta chain sequence. CDR1 and CDR2 from the germline V gene are LGHNA and YNFKEQ. CDR3 length: 14 amino acids. The V and J ends lost 1 base and 2 bases respectively, with 8 bases between them. Method: immunoSEQ multiplex PCR; TCRdb's copy keeps in-frame clones and lacks some. The sample consists of 85,000 to 110,000 clones, less than 90% of them appearing once. This entry comes from a study of blood T cell repertoires in COVID-19. The chain links TRBV4-2 to TRBJ1-2; perhaps TRBD1 as D (5 bases). The sequenced sample was peripheral blood. The clonotype was recovered from a human donor in a cohort sampled during active COVID-19. In nucleotides, the CDR3 is TGTGCCAGCAGCCAAGTGGCAGGGAACTATGGCTACACCTTC. Protein product: CASSQVAGNYGYTF.